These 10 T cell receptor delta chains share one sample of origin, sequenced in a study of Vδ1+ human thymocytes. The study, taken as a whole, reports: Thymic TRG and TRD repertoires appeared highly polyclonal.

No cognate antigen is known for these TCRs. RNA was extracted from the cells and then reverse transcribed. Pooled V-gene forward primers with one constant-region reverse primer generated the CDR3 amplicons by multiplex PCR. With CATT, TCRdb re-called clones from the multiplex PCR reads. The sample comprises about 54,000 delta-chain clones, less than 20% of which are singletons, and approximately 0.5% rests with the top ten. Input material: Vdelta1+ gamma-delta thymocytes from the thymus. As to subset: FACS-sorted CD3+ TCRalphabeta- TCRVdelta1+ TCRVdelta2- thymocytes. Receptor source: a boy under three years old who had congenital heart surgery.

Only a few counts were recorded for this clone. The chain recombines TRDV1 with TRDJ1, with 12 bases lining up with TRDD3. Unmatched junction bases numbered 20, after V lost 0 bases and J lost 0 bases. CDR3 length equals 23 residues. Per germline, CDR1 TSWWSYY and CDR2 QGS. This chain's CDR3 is CALGELSPDSGWGIRKYTDKLIF. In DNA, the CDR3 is TGTGCTCTTGGGGAACTATCCCCAGACAGCGGCTGGGGGATACGGAAGTACACCGATAAACTCATCTTT.

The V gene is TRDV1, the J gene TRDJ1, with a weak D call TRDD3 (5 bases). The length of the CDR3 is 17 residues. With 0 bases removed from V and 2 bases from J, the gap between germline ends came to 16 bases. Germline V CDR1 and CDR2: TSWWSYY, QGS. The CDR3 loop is CALGELVKRGATDKLIF. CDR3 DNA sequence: TGTGCTCTTGGGGAACTAGTTAAGCGTGGGGCAACCGATAAACTCATCTTT.

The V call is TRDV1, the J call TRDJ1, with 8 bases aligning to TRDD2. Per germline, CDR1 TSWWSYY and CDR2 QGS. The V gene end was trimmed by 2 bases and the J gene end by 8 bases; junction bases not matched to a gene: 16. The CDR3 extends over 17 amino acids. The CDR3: CALGEMQPLLPIRKLIF. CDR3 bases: TGTGCTCTTGGGGAAATGCAACCTCTCCTTCCTATACGAAAACTCATCTTT.

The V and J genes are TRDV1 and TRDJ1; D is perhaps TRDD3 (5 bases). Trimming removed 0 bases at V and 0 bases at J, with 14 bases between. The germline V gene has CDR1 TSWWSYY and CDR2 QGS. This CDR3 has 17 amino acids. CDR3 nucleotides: TGTGCTCTTGGGGAACTAGTAGGGGAATTGTACACCGATAAACTCATCTTT. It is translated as CALGELVGELYTDKLIF.

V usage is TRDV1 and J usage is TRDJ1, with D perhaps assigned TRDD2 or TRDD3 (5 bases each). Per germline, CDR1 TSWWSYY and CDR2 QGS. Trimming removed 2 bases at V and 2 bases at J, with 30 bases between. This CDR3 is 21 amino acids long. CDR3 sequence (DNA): TGTGCTCTTGGGGAATGTGGTTCCTCCAGATACCTGGGTTTTAGGACCGATAAACTCATCTTT. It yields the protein CALGECGSSRYLGFRTDKLIF.

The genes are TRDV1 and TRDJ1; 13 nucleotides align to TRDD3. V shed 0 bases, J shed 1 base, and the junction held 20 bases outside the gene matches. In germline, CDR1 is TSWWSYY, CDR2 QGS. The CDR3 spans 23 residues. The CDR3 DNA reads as TGTGCTCTTGGGGAACTATCCCCCTCGTACTGGGGGATACGCGAGTGGGGCACCGATAAACTCATCTTT. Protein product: CALGELSPSYWGIREWGTDKLIF.

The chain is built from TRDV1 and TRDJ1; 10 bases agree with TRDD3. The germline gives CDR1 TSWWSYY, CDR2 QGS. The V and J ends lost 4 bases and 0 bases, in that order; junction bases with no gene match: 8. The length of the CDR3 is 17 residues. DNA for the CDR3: TGTGCTCTTGGGGTGAGGAGGGGGATACGCTACACCGATAAACTCATCTTT. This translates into CALGVRRGIRYTDKLIF.

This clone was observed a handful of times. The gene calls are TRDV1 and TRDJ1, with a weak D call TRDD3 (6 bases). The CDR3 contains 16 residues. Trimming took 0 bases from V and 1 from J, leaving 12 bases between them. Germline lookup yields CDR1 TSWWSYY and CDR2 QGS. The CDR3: CALGELSGDRTDKLIF. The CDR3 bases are TGTGCTCTTGGGGAACTGAGCGGGGATCGCACCGATAAACTCATCTTT.

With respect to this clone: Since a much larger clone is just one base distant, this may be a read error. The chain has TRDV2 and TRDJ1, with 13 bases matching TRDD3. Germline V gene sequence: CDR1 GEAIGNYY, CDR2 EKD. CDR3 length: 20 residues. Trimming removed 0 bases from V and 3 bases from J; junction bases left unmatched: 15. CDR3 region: CACDTVSNWGIRVCADKLIF. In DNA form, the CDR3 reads TGTGCCTGTGACACCGTCTCTAACTGGGGGATACGCGTGTGTGCCGATAAACTCATCTTT.

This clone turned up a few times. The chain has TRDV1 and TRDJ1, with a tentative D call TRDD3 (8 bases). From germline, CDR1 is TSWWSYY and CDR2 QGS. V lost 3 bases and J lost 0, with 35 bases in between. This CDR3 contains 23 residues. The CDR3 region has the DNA TGTGCTCTTGGGGACTCCGTTCCTACCATATCCTGCTGGGGGACCCATTACACCGATAAACTCATCTTT. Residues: CALGDSVPTISCWGTHYTDKLIF.